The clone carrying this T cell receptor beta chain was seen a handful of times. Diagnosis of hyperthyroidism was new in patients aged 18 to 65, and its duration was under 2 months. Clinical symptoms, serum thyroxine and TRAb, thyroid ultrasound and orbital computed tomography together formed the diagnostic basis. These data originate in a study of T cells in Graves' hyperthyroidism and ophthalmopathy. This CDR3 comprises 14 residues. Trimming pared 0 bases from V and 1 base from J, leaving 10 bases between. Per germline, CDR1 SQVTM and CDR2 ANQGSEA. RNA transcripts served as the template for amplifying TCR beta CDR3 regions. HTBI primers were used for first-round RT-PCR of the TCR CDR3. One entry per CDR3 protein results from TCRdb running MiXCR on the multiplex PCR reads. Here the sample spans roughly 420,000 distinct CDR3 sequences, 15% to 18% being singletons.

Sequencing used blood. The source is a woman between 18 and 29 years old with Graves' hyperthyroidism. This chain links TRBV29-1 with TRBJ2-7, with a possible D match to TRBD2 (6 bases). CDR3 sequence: CSVEDTGTSYEQYF. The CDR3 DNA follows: TGCAGCGTTGAAGATACGGGGACTTCCTACGAGCAGTACTTC.